Listed here are 32 T cell receptor beta chains from one sample, sequenced in a study of Graves' ophthalmopathy and Graves' hyperthyroidism. Investigators amplified TCR beta CDR3 regions from RNA transcripts. After a first-round RT-PCR with HTBI primers, a second-round multiplex PCR was run. TCRdb reprocessed the multiplex PCR reads with MiXCR, giving one entry per CDR3 protein. The profile covers about 620,000 distinct CDR3 sequences, with 20% to 25% appearing a single time and approximately 6.9% taken by the ten largest. Sequencing input: peripheral blood. The receptors shown here come from a young woman with stable Graves' hyperthyroidism. Some clones in this sample may be carry-over from other donors' samples.

The genes are TRBV7-8 and TRBJ1-1, with D tentatively TRBD1 (5 bases). CDR1 and CDR2 from the germline V gene are SGHVS and FQNEAQ. V was cut by 8 bases and J by 6 bases, with 13 bases left in between. This CDR3 has 12 amino acids. CDR3 coding DNA: TGTGCCAGCCGCAGGGTTAGCTCTGAAGCTTTCTTT. Residues: CASRRVSSEAFF.

This clonotype has a count of ten or more. The chain carries TRBV6-5 and TRBJ1-2; 8 positions agree with TRBD1. Losses at the gene ends were 5 bases for V and 4 bases for J; bases not matched to a gene: 9. This CDR3 comprises 15 residues. From germline, CDR1 is MNHEY and CDR2 SVGAGI. CDR3 DNA: TGTGCCAGCAGTACTACCCCAGGACAGGGCTATGGCTACACCTTC. This sequence encodes CASSTTPGQGYGYTF.

In its sample, this clonotype was seen many times. The chain couples TRBV12-3 or TRBV12-4 to TRBJ1-2; 7 bases agree with TRBD1. The CDR3 is 15 amino acids. After removal of 3 bases from V and 0 bases from J, the junction contained 4 bases not matched to a gene. The CDR3 loop reads CASSFRDRPNYGYTF. CDR3 nucleotide sequence: TGTGCCAGCAGTTTCCGGGACAGACCTAACTATGGCTACACCTTC.

This clonotype was found a few times. CDR3 sequence: CASRPSMGQGGDQPQHF. In DNA form, the CDR3 reads TGTGCCAGCAGACCCTCAATGGGACAGGGAGGGGATCAGCCCCAGCATTTT. The chain uses TRBV28 and TRBJ1-5; TRBD1 matches 9 bases. The V and J ends lost 6 bases and 5 bases, in that order; junction bases with no gene match: 14. The CDR3 consists of 17 residues. Germline V gives CDR1 MDHEN, CDR2 SYDVKM.

The sample holds many counts of this clonotype. The rearrangement uses TRBV6-1 and TRBJ2-7, with 8 bases identical to TRBD1. The CDR3 runs to 15 residues. Germline values: CDR1 MNHNS, CDR2 SASEGT. J lost 6 bases, V lost 0 bases, and 7 bases had no gene match. CDR3 bases: TGTGCCAGCAGTGAAGCAGCTCAGGGGGCGGTCGAGCAGTACTTC. It encodes CASSEAAQGAVEQYF.

This clonotype was counted many times. This sequence joins TRBV18 and TRBJ1-1, with D hard to call. The CDR3 is 13 residues long. From germline, CDR1 is KGHSH and CDR2 LQKENI. V was shortened by 8 bases and J by 0 bases, with 10 bases between the two germline ends. The DNA of the CDR3 is TGTGCCAGCAGCCCCGACCTGAACACTGAAGCTTTCTTT. Translated: CASSPDLNTEAFF.

This clonotype was observed at least ten times. The V gene is TRBV28, the J gene TRBJ2-7; 10 positions agree with TRBD1. Per germline, CDR1 MDHEN and CDR2 SYDVKM. The CDR3 length is 15 residues. V dropped 4 bases and J dropped 1; count of bases not matched to a gene: 4. The CDR3 protein is CASSSSGQGSYEQYF. As DNA, the CDR3 is TGTGCCAGCAGTTCCTCGGGACAGGGGTCCTACGAGCAGTACTTC.

This clonotype was counted many times. The chain links TRBV5-1 to TRBJ2-7; no definite D call. The CDR3 length is 13 residues. Trimming pared 2 bases from V and 8 bases from J, leaving 14 bases between. Germline CDR1 SGHRS, CDR2 YFSETQ. Here the CDR3 DNA reads TGCGCCAGCAGCTTTGGCGGCGACGGACAGCAGTACTTC. Protein: CASSFGGDGQQYF. Based on the CDR3 plus reference TRBV5-1 and TRBJ2-7, the full variable domain is KAGVTQTPRYLIKTRGQQVTLSCSPISGHRSVSWYQQTPGQGLQFLFEYFSETQRNKGNFPGRFSGRQFSNSRSEMNVSTLELGDSALYLCASSFGGDGQQYFGPGTRLTVT.

This sequence joins TRBV15 and TRBJ1-3; tentatively, D is TRBD1 (6 bases). Germline CDR1 LNHNV, CDR2 YYDKDF (reference sequence). V dropped 0 bases and J dropped 2 bases, with 14 bases sitting between them. This CDR3 has 17 residues. CDR3 protein: CATSRDNTGYPGNTIYF. The CDR3 bases are TGTGCCACCAGCAGAGATAACACAGGGTACCCTGGAAACACCATATATTTT.

This clonotype was seen ten or more times. The chain has TRBV6-2 or TRBV6-3 and TRBJ1-5; TRBD1 might be the D (5 bases). Germline loops: CDR1 MNHEY, CDR2 SVGEGT. Trimming cost V 0 bases and J 7 bases, with 13 bases left between them. The CDR3 has 15 residues. The CDR3: CASSYSSREVQPQHF. CDR3 nucleotide sequence: TGTGCCAGCAGTTACTCGAGCAGGGAAGTCCAGCCCCAGCATTTT.

This clonotype was recorded many times. The gene calls are TRBV6-2 or TRBV6-3 and TRBJ1-1; D gene uncertain. Germline values: CDR1 MNHEY, CDR2 SVGEGT. The CDR3 has 18 residues. V lost 0 bases and J lost 0, with 17 bases in between. The CDR3: CASSYSRVRAVMNTEAFF. The DNA of the CDR3 is TGTGCCAGCAGTTACTCGAGAGTCCGGGCCGTGATGAACACTGAAGCTTTCTTT.

This clonotype was counted ten times or more. The chain has TRBV9 and TRBJ1-3; no clear D gene. Germline CDR1 and CDR2: SGDLS and YYNGEE. The V end lost 0 bases, the J end lost 4 bases, and 8 bases lay between the germline ends. The CDR3 has 14 amino acids. For the CDR3, the DNA is TGTGCCAGCAGCGTAGCGGGTCGAGGAAACACCATATATTTT. It specifies CASSVAGRGNTIYF. The complete variable domain, with remaining parts taken from reference TRBV9 and TRBJ1-3, reads DSGVTQTPKHLITATGQRVTLRCSPRSGDLSVYWYQQSLDQGLQFLIQYYNGEERAKGNILERFSAQQFPDLHSELNLSSLELGDSALYFCASSVAGRGNTIYFGEGSWLTVV.

The CDR3 is CSATGTSGYQETQYF. In DNA, the CDR3 is TGCAGTGCAACCGGGACTAGCGGGTACCAAGAGACCCAGTACTTC. The chain is built from TRBV20-1 and TRBJ2-5; TRBD2 matches at 12 bases. Germline V gene lookup returns CDR1 DFQATT and CDR2 SNEGSKA (reference sequence). This CDR3 region has 15 residues. Losses at the gene ends were 6 bases for V and 0 bases for J; bases not matched to a gene: 5.

This clonotype was counted many times. This sequence joins TRBV12-3 or TRBV12-4 and TRBJ1-1; no clear D. This CDR3 has 13 amino acids. The V gene lost 1 base and the J gene lost 5 bases, with 8 bases spanning the gap. The CDR3 loop is CASSLGVETEAFF. The CDR3 coding sequence is TGTGCCAGCAGTTTAGGAGTTGAAACTGAAGCTTTCTTT.

Details on this clonotype: One base away lies a much larger clone, so this may be a sequencing read error. V and J are TRBV12-3 or TRBV12-4 and TRBJ1-1; no definite D call. The CDR3 length is 15 residues. Written as DNA, the CDR3 is TGTGCCAGCAGTTTTGTCGGAGCTATGAACACTGAAGCTTGCTTT. Translated, it gives CASSFVGAMNTEACF.

This clonotype was observed once. The chain is built from TRBV19 and TRBJ1-5, with 9 bases fitting TRBD1. CDR1 is LNHDA and CDR2 is SQIVND in the germline V gene (reference sequence). Trimming cost V 8 bases and J 7 bases; bases outside gene matches: 15. The CDR3 has 16 residues. CDR3 sequence reads: CASRDPGQGTGQPQHF. DNA of the CDR3: TGTGCCAGTCGAGATCCGGGACAGGGAACCGGACAGCCCCAGCATTTT.

This chain links TRBV28 with TRBJ2-7; D unclear. This CDR3 contains 14 residues. Trimming removed 6 bases from V and 2 bases from J, with 14 bases in between. Germline CDR1 and CDR2: MDHEN and SYDVKM. CDR3 DNA sequence: TGTGCCAGCAGAACTCGAAGCAATACCTACGAGCAGTACTTC. As protein: CASRTRSNTYEQYF. The complete variable domain, with remaining parts taken from reference TRBV28 and TRBJ2-7, reads DVKVTQSSRYLVKRTGEKVFLECVQDMDHENMFWYRQDPGLGLRLIYFSYDVKMKEKGDIPEGYSVSREKKERFSLILESASTNQTSMYLCASRTRSNTYEQYFGPGTRLTVT.

There are many counts of this clonotype. The CDR3 sequence is CASSVGQAYGYTF. CDR3 bases: TGTGCCAGCAGCGTCGGACAGGCCTATGGCTACACCTTC. The rearrangement uses TRBV7-9 and TRBJ1-2; 7 nucleotides match TRBD1. The CDR3 covers 13 residues. Germline lookup yields CDR1 SEHNR and CDR2 FQNEAQ (reference sequence). The trim removed 5 bases at V and 4 bases at J, leaving 4 bases unmatched. The variable domain in full, with the rest retrieved from reference TRBV7-9 and TRBJ1-2, is DTGVSQNPRHKITKRGQNVTFRCDPISEHNRLYWYRQTLGQGPEFLTYFQNEAQLEKSRLLSDRFSAERPKGSFSTLEIQRTEQGDSAMYLCASSVGQAYGYTFGSGTRLTVV.

The chain carries TRBV7-9 and TRBJ2-5; D perhaps matches TRBD2 (6 bases). Trimming pared 2 bases from V and 2 bases from J, leaving 15 bases between. The CDR3 is made up of 16 amino acids. Looked up from germline, CDR1 is SEHNR and CDR2 is FQNEAQ (reference sequence). In DNA form, the CDR3 reads TGTGCCAGCAGCTTACCGTTGCGGGGCGGGCAAGAGACCCAGTACTTC. This gives the protein CASSLPLRGGQETQYF. The entire variable domain, with the rest obtained from reference TRBV7-9 and TRBJ2-5, is as follows: DTGVSQNPRHKITKRGQNVTFRCDPISEHNRLYWYRQTLGQGPEFLTYFQNEAQLEKSRLLSDRFSAERPKGSFSTLEIQRTEQGDSAMYLCASSLPLRGGQETQYFGPGTRLLVL.

This chain connects TRBV20-1 to TRBJ2-2; perhaps D is TRBD1 or TRBD2 (6 bases each). Trimming took 3 bases from V and 4 from J, leaving 15 bases between them. The CDR3 runs to 15 residues. Germline V CDR1 and CDR2: DFQATT, SNEGSKA (reference sequence). Here the CDR3 DNA reads TGCAGTGCTAGGTGGGGGGCAGTCACCACCGGGGAGCTGTTTTTT. Protein: CSARWGAVTTGELFF.

The chain uses TRBV7-1 and TRBJ2-2, with a possible D match to TRBD1 (6 bases). Being an ORF, TRBV7-1 has a function that is uncertain. Deletions cut 3 bases from V and 5 bases from J, with 28 bases between. The CDR3 spans 20 residues. The CDR3 loop is CASSSPTREQGMRSTGELFF. The DNA for the CDR3 is TGTGCCAGCAGCTCGCCAACCCGGGAACAGGGTATGAGAAGTACCGGGGAGCTGTTTTTT.

This clonotype has a single count. The rearrangement joins TRBV12-3 or TRBV12-4 to TRBJ1-1; D ambiguous. Trimming took 1 base from V and 1 from J, leaving 7 bases between them. The CDR3 is 14 amino acids. DNA for the CDR3: TGTGCCAGCAGTTTAGTGTTTAGGAACACTGAAGCTTTCTTT. Protein sequence: CASSLVFRNTEAFF.

This clonotype was counted many times. The J gene is TRBJ2-5, the V gene TRBV29-1; TRBD1 aligns across 8 bases. Germline V gene lookup returns CDR1 SQVTM and CDR2 ANQGSEA. After removal of 6 bases from V and 5 bases from J, the junction contained 17 bases not matched to a gene. The CDR3 contains 16 residues. CDR3 region: CSVQPQGAPVRETQYF. DNA of the CDR3: TGCAGCGTCCAACCTCAGGGGGCCCCGGTACGGGAGACCCAGTACTTC.

Details on this clonotype: Possible read error: a much larger clone is one base away. V and J are TRBV5-1 and TRBJ2-7, with 10 bases identical to TRBD1. CDR1 is SGHRS and CDR2 is YFSETQ in the germline V gene. The CDR3 is made up of 14 amino acids. CDR3 in DNA: TGCGCCAGCAGCTTGCAGCGGGACAGGGGCGAGCAGTGCTTC. Encoded protein: CASSLQRDRGEQCF.

This clonotype was seen at least ten times. The chain has TRBV12-3 or TRBV12-4 and TRBJ2-2; D assignment may be TRBD1 or TRBD2 (5 bases each). CDR3 length: 16 residues. Trimming left V 3 bases short and J 4 bases short, with 15 bases between. The CDR3 nucleotides read TGTGCCAGCAGTTTTTCAGGGCAGGGACCCACCGGGGAGCTGTTTTTT. It yields the protein CASSFSGQGPTGELFF.

This clonotype was observed at least ten times. The chain has TRBV20-1 and TRBJ2-2; D could derive from TRBD1 or TRBD2 (5 bases each). V was trimmed by 6 bases and J by 6 bases, leaving 14 bases between them. CDR1 DFQATT and CDR2 SNEGSKA come from the germline V gene (reference sequence). This CDR3 comprises 13 residues. The CDR3 DNA reads as TGCAGTGCCCGAACTGGGGGATCCGGGGAGCTGTTTTTT. As protein: CSARTGGSGELFF.

This clonotype has more than one count but fewer than ten. This chain uses TRBV28 with TRBJ2-3; 7 nucleotides align to TRBD2. Germline V gene data show CDR1 as MDHEN and CDR2 as SYDVKM. The CDR3 runs 15 residues. V lost 6 bases to trimming and J lost 1 base; unmatched junction nucleotides: 7. This chain's CDR3 is CASRRLSGRTDTQYF. The CDR3, as DNA: TGTGCCAGCAGGCGCCTTAGCGGGCGCACAGATACGCAGTATTTT.

There are many counts of this clonotype. The J gene is TRBJ2-4, the V gene TRBV12-3 or TRBV12-4; D perhaps matches TRBD2 (5 bases). The CDR3 length is 13 residues. The germline V and J ends were trimmed by 4 bases and 10 bases, with 14 bases remaining between them. Written as DNA, the CDR3 is TGTGCCAGCAGTTCCCGAACCGGCGGGATTCAGTACTTC. This translates into CASSSRTGGIQYF.

This clonotype was found a few times. The chain couples TRBV6-2 or TRBV6-3 to TRBJ2-2, with a weak D call TRBD2 (6 bases). Germline V gene sequence: CDR1 MNHEY, CDR2 SVGEGT. Trimming removed 5 bases from V and 1 base from J, with 11 bases in between. The CDR3 is made up of 15 amino acids. In nucleotides, the CDR3 is TGTGCCAGCAGTGCACTTAGCGGGAACACCGGGGAGCTGTTTTTT. Its protein product is CASSALSGNTGELFF.

This clonotype was counted many times. The chain carries TRBV24-1 and TRBJ1-1; 7 bases fit TRBD1. V dropped 3 bases and J dropped 4; count of bases not matched to a gene: 10. Per germline, CDR1 KGHDR and CDR2 SFDVKD. The CDR3 extends over 16 amino acids. The CDR3 DNA is TGTGCCACCAGTGATCCCCAGGGGGAGGTTTGCACTGAAGCTTTCTTT. It yields the protein CATSDPQGEVCTEAFF.

This clonotype was seen repeatedly, ten times or more. The CDR3 region has the DNA TGTGCCAGCAGCGGACAGGGGAGTTGGGGAGAGACCCAGTACTTC. Translated, it gives CASSGQGSWGETQYF. V and J are TRBV7-3 and TRBJ2-5; TRBD1 matches at 9 bases. The germline CDR1 and CDR2 sequences are SGHTA and FQGTGA. The CDR3 totals 15 residues. The junction had 8 bases not matched to a gene; V was cut back by 5 bases and J by 4 bases. Supplemented by reference TRBV7-3 and TRBJ2-5, the full variable domain reads GAGVSQTPSNKVTEKGKYVELRCDPISGHTALYWYRQSLGQGPEFLIYFQGTGAADDSGLPNDRFFAVRPEGSVSTLKIQRTERGDSAVYLCASSGQGSWGETQYFGPGTRLLVL.

This clonotype appeared many times. The CDR3 sequence: CASSQPSAGAGTEAFF. The CDR3 bases are TGTGCCAGCAGCCAACCCTCGGCGGGGGCAGGAACTGAAGCTTTCTTT. This chain joins TRBV6-5 and TRBJ1-1; TRBD1 might be the D (6 bases). Germline loops: CDR1 MNHEY, CDR2 SVGAGI. V lost 6 bases to trimming and J lost 5 bases, with 22 bases between them. The CDR3 spans 16 residues.